This T cell receptor (beta chain) was obtained from a study of radiotherapy plus CTLA-4 blockade in lung cancer. The wider study: Disease control was seen in over 25% of patients, objective responses in 18%. Findings and limits, study-wide: Early blood T cell clone changes and increased post-radiation serum interferon-beta were reportedly the strongest response predictors.

Details on this clone: Its antigen is currently unknown.

Alongside CTLA-4 blockade with ipilimumab, patients with chemo-refractory metastatic non-small-cell lung cancer received focal radiation. Clones were sequenced by immunoSEQ multiplex PCR, and TCRdb holds only the in-frame ones, with some missing. The data show roughly 88,000 clones, roughly 80% seen once. The specimen was peripheral blood, collected from a patient treated with radiotherapy plus ipilimumab. The sequence was collected from a human donor with non-small cell lung cancer who had stable disease on radiotherapy plus ipilimumab.

The CDR3 DNA is TGTGCCAGCACGGCCCTTTCTGGGCCCCAGCATTTT. It codes for CASTALSGPQHF. The gene calls are TRBV6-6 and TRBJ1-5; no clear D. This CDR3 has 12 amino acids. Trimming removed 7 bases from V and 9 bases from J, with 13 bases in between. Germline CDR1 and CDR2: MNHNY and SVGAGI (reference sequence).